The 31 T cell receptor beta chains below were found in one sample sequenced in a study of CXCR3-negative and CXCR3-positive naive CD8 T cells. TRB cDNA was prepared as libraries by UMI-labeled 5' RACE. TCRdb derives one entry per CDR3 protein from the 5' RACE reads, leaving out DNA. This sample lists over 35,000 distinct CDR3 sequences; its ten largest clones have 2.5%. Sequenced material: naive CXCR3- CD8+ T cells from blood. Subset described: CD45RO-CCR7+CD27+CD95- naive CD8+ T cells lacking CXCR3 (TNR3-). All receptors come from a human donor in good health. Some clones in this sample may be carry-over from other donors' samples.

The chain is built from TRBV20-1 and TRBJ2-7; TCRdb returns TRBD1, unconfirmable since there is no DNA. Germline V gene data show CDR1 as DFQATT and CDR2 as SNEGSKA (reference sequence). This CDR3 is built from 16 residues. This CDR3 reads CSARRADRGQGYEQYF.

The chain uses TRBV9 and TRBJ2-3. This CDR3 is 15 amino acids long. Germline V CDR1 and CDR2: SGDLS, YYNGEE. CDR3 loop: CASSVTGVSTDTQYF.

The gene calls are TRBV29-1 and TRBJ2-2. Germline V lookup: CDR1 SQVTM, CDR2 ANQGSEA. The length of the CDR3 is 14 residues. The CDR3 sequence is CSVGGPSNTGELFF.

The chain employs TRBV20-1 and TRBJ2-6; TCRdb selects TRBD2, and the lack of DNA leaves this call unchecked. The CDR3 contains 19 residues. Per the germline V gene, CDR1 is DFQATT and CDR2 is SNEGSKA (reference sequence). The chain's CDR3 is CSATLGLAGSSSGANVLTF.

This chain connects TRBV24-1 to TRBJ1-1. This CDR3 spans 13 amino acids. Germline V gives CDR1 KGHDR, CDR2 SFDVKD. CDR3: CATSDKMNTEAFF.

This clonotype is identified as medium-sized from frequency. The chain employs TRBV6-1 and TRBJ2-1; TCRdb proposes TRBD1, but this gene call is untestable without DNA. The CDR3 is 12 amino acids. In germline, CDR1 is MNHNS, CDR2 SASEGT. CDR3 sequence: CASRGPTGEQFF.

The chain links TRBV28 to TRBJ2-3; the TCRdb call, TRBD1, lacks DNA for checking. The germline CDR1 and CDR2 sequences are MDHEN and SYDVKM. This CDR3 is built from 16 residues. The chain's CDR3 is CASSQQVEGLIDTQYF.

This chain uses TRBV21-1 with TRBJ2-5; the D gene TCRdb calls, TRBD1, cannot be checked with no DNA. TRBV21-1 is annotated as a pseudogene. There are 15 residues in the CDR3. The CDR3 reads CASSKSGGTQETQYF.

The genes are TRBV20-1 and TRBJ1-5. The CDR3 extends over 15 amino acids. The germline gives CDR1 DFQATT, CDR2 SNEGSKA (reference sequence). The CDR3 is CSARAEFRSNQPQHF.

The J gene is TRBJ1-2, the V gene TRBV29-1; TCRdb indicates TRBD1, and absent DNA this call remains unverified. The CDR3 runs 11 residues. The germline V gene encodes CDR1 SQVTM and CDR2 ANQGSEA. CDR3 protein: CSVEGDYGYTF. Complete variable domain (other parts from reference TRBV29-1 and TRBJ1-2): SAVISQKPSRDICQRGTSLTIQCQVDSQVTMMFWYRQQPGQSLTLIATANQGSEATYESGFVIDKFPISRPNLTFSTLTVSNMSPEDSSIYLCSVEGDYGYTFGSGTRLTVV.

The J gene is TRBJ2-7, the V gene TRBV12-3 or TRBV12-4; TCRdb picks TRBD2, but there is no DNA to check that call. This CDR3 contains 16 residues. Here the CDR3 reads CASSPQPLSPDYEQYF.

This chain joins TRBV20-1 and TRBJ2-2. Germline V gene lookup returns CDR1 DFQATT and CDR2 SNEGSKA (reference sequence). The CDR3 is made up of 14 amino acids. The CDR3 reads CSARDPNMGGELFF.

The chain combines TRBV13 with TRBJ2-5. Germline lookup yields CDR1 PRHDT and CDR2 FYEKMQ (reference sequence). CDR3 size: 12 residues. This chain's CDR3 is CASSLGSETQYF.

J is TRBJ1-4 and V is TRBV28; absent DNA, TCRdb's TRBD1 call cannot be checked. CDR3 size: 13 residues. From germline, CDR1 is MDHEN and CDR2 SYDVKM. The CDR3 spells CASSLEQAEKLFF.

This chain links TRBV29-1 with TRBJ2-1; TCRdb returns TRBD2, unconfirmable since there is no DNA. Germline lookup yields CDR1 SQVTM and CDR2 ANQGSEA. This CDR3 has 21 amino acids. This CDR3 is CSVEGGSSGITFGSSYNEQFF.

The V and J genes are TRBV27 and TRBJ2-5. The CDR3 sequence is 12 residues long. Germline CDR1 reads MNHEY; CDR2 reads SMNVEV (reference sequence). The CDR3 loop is CASSGEQETQYF.

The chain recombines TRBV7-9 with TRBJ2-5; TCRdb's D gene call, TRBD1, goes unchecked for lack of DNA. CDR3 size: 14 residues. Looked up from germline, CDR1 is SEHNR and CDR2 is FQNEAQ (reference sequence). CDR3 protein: CASSSAGTEETQYF. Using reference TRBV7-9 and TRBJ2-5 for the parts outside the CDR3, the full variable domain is DTGVSQNPRHKITKRGQNVTFRCDPISEHNRLYWYRQTLGQGPEFLTYFQNEAQLEKSRLLSDRFSAERPKGSFSTLEIQRTEQGDSAMYLCASSSAGTEETQYFGPGTRLLVL.

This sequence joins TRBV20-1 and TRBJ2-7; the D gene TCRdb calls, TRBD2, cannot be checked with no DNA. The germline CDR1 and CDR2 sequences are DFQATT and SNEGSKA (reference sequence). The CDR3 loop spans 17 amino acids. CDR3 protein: CSARGGAGGEVQGEQYF.

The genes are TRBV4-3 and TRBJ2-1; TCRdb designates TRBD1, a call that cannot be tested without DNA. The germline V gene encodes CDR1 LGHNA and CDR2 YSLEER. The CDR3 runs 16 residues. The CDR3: CASSQDPGTGVDEQFF.

The CDR3 protein is CASSSEYYEQYF. The chain has TRBV7-2 and TRBJ2-7. The CDR3 has 12 amino acids. The germline CDR1 and CDR2 sequences are SGHTA and FQGNSA.

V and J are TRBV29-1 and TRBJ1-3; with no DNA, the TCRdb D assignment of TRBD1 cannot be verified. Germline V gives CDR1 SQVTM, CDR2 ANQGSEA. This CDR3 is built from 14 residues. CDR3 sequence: CSALMGYSGNTIYF.

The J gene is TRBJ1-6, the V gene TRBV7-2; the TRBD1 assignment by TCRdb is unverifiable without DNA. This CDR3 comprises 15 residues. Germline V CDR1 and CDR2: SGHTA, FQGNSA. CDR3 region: CASSPDRDYNSPLHF.

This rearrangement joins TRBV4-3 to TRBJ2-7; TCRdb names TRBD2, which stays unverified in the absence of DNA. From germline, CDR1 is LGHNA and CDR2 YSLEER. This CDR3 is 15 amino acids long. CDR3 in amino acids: CASSQGTSGGYEQYF.

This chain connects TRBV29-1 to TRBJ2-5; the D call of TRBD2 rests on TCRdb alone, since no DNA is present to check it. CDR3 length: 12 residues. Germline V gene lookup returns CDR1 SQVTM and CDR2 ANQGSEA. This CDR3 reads CSAGLAVETQYF.

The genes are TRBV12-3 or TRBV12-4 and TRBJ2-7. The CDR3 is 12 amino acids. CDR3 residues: CASSFSGYEQYF.

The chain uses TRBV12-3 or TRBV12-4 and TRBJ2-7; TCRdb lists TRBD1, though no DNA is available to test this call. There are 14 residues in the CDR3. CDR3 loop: CASSLKGGAYEQYF.

CDR3 region: CASSSGQFNTEAFF. This chain joins TRBV11-2 and TRBJ1-1; the D call of TRBD1 rests on TCRdb alone, since no DNA is present to check it. The CDR3 runs 14 residues. CDR1 is SGHAT and CDR2 is FQNNGV in the germline V gene.

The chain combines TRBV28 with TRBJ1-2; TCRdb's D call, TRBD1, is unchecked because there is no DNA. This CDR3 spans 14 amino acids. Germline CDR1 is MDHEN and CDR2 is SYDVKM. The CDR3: CASSQNREWDGYTF.

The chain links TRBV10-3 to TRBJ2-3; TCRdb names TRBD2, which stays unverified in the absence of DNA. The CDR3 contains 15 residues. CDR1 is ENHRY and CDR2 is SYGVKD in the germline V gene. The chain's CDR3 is CAISETQAGGDTQYF.

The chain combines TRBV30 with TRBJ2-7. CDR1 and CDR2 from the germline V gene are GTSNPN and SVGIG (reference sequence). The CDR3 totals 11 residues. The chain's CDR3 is CAWSSSYEQYF.

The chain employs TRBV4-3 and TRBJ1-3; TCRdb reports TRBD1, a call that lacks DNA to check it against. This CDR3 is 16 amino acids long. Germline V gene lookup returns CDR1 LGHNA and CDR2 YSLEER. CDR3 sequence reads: CASSQDYRGPMDTIYF.